This T cell receptor beta chain comes out of a study of T cells in Graves' hyperthyroidism and ophthalmopathy. Looking at the study overall: Initial diagnosis, before any treatment, was when peripheral blood was collected.

A note on this clonotype: As yet, its antigen is unknown. The junction differs from germline at one of its ends, possibly a read error.

In germline, CDR1 is ENHRY, CDR2 SYGVKD. The CDR3 consists of 13 residues. The TCR beta CDR3 regions underwent amplification using RNA transcripts as the source. Carried out on the TCR CDR3, a first-round RT-PCR used the HTBI primer set. TCRdb independently ran MiXCR on the multiplex PCR reads; one entry per CDR3 protein. The sample has more than 50,000 distinct CDR3 sequences; approximately 50% are singletons. It was around 11 ml of fresh peripheral blood that supplied the PBMCs. Study observations and caveats: The majority of expanded thyroid clonotypes above 0.001 also appeared in blood.

V is TRBV10-3 and J is TRBJ1-2; D unclear. Sequencing used blood. This clonotype was obtained from a woman aged 55-69 years with Graves' ophthalmopathy. DNA for the CDR3: TGTGCCATCAGTGTTCGGGAACTGAATGGCTGCACCTTC. This encodes CAISVRELNGCTF.